Each of the 6 T cell receptor beta chains below was sequenced from the same sample in a study of T cell clonality in common variable immunodeficiency. The repertoire was sequenced with immunoSEQ multiplex PCR; TCRdb's copy has only in-frame clones and lacks some. Singletons are absent from the sample, which has around 29,000 clones. Material: peripheral blood mononuclear cells. Receptors were obtained from a person aged 18 to 70 in good health.

This clone was detected only a few times. The sequenced fragment ends 3 residues before the CDR3 boundary, so the rest is inferred from the germline J gene. V and J are TRBV5-1 and TRBJ1-3, with D possibly matching TRBD1 (6 bases). The length of the CDR3 is 18 residues. Trimming removed 0 bases at V and 0 bases at J, with 16 bases between. Germline V CDR1 and CDR2: SGHRS, YFSETQ. CDR3 sequence: CASSLAGGQTGSGNTIYF. The part of the CDR3 DNA that was read is TGCGCCAGCAGCTTGGCCGGAGGACAGACGGGCTCTGGAAACACC.

About this clone: Read coverage stops 3 residues before the CDR3 terminus; the germline J gene supplies the remainder. V gene TRBV5-1 combines with J gene TRBJ2-3; 10 positions match TRBD2. Germline loops: CDR1 SGHRS, CDR2 YFSETQ. This CDR3 is 15 amino acids long. With V trimmed by 5 bases and J by 2 bases, 5 bases remained unmatched. CDR3 bases read: TGCGCCAGCAGTCCAGCGGGAGGGCTCACAGATACG. Translation gives CASSPAGGLTDT. The whole CDR3 sequence reads CASSPAGGLTDTQYF.

Ten or more counts support this clone. The read terminates 3 residues ahead of where the CDR3 ends, so the germline J gene completes it. V is TRBV29-1 and J is TRBJ1-5; TRBD1 might be the D (5 bases). Trimming removed 7 bases at V and 4 bases at J, with 14 bases between. CDR3 size: 13 residues. Germline assignment: CDR1 SQVTM and CDR2 ANQGSEA. CDR3: CSAMDNLNQPQHF. The part of the CDR3 DNA that was read is TGCAGCGCCATGGACAACCTTAATCAGCCC.

This clone was counted at least ten times. The read comes to an end 3 residues before the CDR3 does, leaving the germline J gene to fill in the end. The V gene is TRBV4-1, the J gene TRBJ2-7; D unclear. Trimming took off 3 bases at V and 0 bases at J, with 12 bases between the two ends. CDR3 size: 15 residues. Germline V gene data show CDR1 as MGHRA and CDR2 as YSYEKL. The sequenced part of the CDR3 DNA is TGCGCCAGCAGCCACATAGGGTCCAGCTCCTACGAG. The encoded protein is CASSHIGSSSYE. In full, the CDR3 is CASSHIGSSSYEQYF.

This clone was seen at least ten times. With the read ending 3 residues before the CDR3 end, the germline J gene is used to fill in that end. The rearrangement links TRBV6-1 to TRBJ1-5; maybe TRBD1 (5 bases). V was cut by 4 bases and J by 0 bases, with 13 bases left in between. Germline-derived CDR1 and CDR2 are MNHNS and SASEGT. CDR3 length equals 16 residues. The chain's CDR3 is CASSAIGGGSNQPQHF. The DNA read from the CDR3 is TGTGCCAGCAGTGCGATTGGGGGGGGTAGCAATCAGCCC.

Remarks on this clone: The missing CDR3 end, 3 residues past where the read stops, is filled in from the germline J gene. This sequence joins TRBV2 and TRBJ2-3; D uncertain. This CDR3 region has 13 residues. Germline values: CDR1 SNHLY, CDR2 FYNNEI. Incomplete CDR3 DNA: TGTGCCAGCAGTGAAGACAGCCAAGAGACG. Translation gives CASSEDSQET. In full, the CDR3 is CASSEDSQETQYF.